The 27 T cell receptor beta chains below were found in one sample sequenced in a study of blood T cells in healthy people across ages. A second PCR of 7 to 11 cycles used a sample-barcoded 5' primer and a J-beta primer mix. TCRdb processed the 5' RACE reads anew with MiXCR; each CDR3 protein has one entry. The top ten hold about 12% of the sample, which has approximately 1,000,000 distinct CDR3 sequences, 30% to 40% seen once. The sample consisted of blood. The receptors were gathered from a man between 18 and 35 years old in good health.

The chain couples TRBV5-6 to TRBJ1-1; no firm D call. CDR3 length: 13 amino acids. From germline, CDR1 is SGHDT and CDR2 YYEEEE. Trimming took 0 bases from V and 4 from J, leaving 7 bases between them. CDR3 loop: CASSLVAATEAFF. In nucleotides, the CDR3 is TGTGCCAGCAGCTTGGTGGCAGCCACTGAAGCTTTCTTT. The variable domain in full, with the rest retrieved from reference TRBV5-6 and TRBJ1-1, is DAGVTQSPTHLIKTRGQQVTLRCSPKSGHDTVSWYQQALGQGPQFIFQYYEEEERQRGNFPDRFSGHQFPNYSSELNVNALLLGDSALYLCASSLVAATEAFFGQGTRLTVV.

Written as DNA, the CDR3 is TGCGCCAGCAGCTTGGGACTAGGTGAGGATGAGCAGTTCTTC. Protein sequence: CASSLGLGEDEQFF. The chain joins TRBV5-1 to TRBJ2-1; TRBD2 is a possible D gene (6 bases). Germline V gene sequence: CDR1 SGHRS, CDR2 YFSETQ. The CDR3 length is 14 residues. The V end lost 0 bases, the J end lost 8 bases, and 12 bases lay between the germline ends.

CDR3 nucleotide sequence: TGTGCCAGCAGTCGGCGCTTCAGACAAGAGACCCAGTACTTC. Protein sequence: CASSRRFRQETQYF. The rearrangement links TRBV6-5 to TRBJ2-5; D remains unclear. The CDR3 totals 14 residues. From germline, CDR1 is MNHEY and CDR2 SVGAGI. Trimming pared 5 bases from V and 2 bases from J, leaving 12 bases between.

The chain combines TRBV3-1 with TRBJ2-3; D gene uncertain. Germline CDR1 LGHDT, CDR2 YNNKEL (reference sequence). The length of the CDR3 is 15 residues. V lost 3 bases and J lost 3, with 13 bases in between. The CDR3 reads CASSHPEMGTDTQYF. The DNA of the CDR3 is TGTGCCAGCAGCCATCCAGAAATGGGGACAGATACGCAGTATTTT.

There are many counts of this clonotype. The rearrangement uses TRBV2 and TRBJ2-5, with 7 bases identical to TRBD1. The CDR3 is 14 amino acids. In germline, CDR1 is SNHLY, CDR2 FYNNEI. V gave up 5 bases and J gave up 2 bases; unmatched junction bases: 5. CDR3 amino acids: CASSPGTVQETQYF. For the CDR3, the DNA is TGTGCCAGCAGTCCAGGGACAGTTCAAGAGACCCAGTACTTC.

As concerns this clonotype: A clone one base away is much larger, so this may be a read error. The CDR3 DNA reads TGCGCCAGCAGCCAAAGCAGGGAAAACAAGGAGCAGTTCTTC. Translation: CASSQSRENKEQFF. The chain couples TRBV4-3 to TRBJ2-1; maybe TRBD1 (5 bases). The CDR3 length is 14 residues. From germline, CDR1 is LGHNA and CDR2 YSLEER.

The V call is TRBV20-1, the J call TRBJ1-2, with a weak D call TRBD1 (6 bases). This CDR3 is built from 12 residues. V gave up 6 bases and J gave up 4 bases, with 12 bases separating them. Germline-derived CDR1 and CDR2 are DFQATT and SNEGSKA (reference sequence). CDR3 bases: TGCAGTGCGGGGGCGGGGGGCTATGGCTACACCTTC. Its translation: CSAGAGGYGYTF.

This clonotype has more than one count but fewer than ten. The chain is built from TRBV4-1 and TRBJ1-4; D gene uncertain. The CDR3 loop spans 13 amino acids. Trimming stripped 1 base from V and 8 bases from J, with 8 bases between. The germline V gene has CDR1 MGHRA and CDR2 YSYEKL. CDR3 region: CASSQVGWEKLFF. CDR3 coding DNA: TGCGCCAGCAGCCAAGTAGGGTGGGAAAAACTGTTTTTT.

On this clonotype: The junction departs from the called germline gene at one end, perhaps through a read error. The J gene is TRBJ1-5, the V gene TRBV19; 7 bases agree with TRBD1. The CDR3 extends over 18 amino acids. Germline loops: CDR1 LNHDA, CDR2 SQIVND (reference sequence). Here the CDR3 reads CAGSIVNRGPNSNQPQHF. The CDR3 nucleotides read TGTGCCGGTAGTATAGTCAACAGGGGACCAAATAGCAATCAGCCCCAGCATTTT. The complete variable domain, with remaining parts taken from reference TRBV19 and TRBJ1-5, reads DGGITQSPKYLFRKEGQNVTLSCEQNLNHDAMYWYRQDPGQGLRLIYYSQIVNDFQKGDIAEGYSVSREKKESFPLTVTSAQKNPTAFYLCAGSIVNRGPNSNQPQHFGDGTRLSIL.

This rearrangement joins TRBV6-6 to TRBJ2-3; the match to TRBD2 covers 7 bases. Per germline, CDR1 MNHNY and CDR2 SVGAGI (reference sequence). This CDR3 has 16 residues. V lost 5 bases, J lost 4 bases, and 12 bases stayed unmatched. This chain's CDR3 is CASSLEYLSGADTQYF. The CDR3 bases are TGTGCCAGCAGTCTTGAGTATTTGAGCGGGGCAGATACGCAGTATTTT.

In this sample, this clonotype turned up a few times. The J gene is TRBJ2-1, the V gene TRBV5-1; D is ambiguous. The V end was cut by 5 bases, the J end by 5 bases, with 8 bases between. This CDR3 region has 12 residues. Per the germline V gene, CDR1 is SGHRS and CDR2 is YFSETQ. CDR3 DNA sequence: TGCGCCAGCAGGGTAAGCGACAATGAGCAGTTCTTC. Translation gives CASRVSDNEQFF.

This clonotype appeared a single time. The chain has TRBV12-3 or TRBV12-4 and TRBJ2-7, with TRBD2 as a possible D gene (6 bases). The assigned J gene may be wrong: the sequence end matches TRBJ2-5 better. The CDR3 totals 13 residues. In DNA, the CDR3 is TGTGCCAGCAGTGTAGATAGCGGAGAGACCCAGTACTTC. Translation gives CASSVDSGETQYF.

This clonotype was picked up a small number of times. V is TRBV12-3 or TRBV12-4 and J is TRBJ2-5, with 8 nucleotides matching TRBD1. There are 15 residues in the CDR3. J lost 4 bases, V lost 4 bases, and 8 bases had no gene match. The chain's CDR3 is CASSYTGGERETQYF. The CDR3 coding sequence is TGTGCCAGCAGTTACACAGGGGGAGAGCGAGAGACCCAGTACTTC.

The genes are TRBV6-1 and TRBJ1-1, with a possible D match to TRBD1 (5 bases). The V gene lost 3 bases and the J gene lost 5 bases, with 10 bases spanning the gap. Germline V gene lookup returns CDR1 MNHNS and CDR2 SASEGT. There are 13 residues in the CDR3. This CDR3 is CASSETVATEAFF. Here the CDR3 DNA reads TGTGCCAGCAGTGAGACAGTGGCTACTGAAGCTTTCTTT.

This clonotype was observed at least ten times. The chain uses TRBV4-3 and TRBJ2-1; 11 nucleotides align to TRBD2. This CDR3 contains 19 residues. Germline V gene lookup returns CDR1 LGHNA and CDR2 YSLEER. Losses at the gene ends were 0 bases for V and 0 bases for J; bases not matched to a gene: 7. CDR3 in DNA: TGCGCCAGCAGCCAAGAAGGGACTAGCGGAACCAGCTCCTACAATGAGCAGTTCTTC. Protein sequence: CASSQEGTSGTSSYNEQFF.

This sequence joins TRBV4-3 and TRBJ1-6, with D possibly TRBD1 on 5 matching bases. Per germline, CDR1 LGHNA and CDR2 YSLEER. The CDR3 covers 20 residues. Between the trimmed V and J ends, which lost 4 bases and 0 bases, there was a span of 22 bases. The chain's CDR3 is CASSPQQTVYPSSYNSPLHF. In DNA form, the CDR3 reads TGCGCCAGCAGCCCCCAACAGACAGTTTACCCGAGCTCCTATAATTCACCCCTCCACTTT.

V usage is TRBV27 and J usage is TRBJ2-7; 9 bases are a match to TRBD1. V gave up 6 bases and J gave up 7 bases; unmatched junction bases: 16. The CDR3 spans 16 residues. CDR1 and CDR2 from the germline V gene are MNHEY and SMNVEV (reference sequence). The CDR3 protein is CASSSTGTGPYNEQYF. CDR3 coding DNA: TGTGCCAGCAGCAGCACCGGGACAGGGCCCTACAATGAGCAGTACTTC.

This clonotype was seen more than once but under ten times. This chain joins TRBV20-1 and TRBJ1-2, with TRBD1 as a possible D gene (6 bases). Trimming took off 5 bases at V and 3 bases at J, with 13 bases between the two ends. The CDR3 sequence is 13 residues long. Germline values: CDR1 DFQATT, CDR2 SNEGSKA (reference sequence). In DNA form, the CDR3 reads TGCAGTGCTGCCCCGGGACATGACTATGGCTACACCTTC. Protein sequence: CSAAPGHDYGYTF.

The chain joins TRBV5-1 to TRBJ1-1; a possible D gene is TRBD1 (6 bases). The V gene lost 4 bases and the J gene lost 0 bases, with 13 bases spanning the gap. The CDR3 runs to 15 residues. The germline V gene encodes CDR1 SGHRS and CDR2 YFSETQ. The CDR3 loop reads CASSGGGRMNTEAFF. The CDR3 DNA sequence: TGCGCCAGCAGCGGTGGGGGCAGGATGAACACTGAAGCTTTCTTT.

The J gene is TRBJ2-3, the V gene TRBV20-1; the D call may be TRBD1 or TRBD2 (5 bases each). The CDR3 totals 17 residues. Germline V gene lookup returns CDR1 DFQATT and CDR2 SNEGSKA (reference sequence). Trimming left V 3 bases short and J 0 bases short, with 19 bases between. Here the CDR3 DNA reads TGCAGTGCTAGTTATGTCGGTGGGACCTTCAGCACAGATACGCAGTATTTT. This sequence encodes CSASYVGGTFSTDTQYF.

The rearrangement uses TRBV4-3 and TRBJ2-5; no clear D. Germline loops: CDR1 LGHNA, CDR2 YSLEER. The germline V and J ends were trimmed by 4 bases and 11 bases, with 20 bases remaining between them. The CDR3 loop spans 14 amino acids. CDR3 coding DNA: TGCGCCAGCAGCCCCTTTACAGATGGGCATGAGCAGTACTTC. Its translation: CASSPFTDGHEQYF.

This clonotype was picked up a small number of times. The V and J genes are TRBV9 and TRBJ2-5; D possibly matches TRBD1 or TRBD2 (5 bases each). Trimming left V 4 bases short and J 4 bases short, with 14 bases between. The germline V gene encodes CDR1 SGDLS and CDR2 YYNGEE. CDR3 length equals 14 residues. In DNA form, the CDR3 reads TGTGCCAGCAGCCTAGAGGGGTTCCGAGAGACCCAGTACTTC. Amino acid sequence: CASSLEGFRETQYF. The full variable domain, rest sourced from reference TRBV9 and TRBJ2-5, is DSGVTQTPKHLITATGQRVTLRCSPRSGDLSVYWYQQSLDQGLQFLIQYYNGEERAKGNILERFSAQQFPDLHSELNLSSLELGDSALYFCASSLEGFRETQYFGPGTRLLVL.

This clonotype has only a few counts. The chain's CDR3 is CASSSRNRSSMNNSPLHF. CDR3 nucleotide sequence: TGTGCCAGCAGTTCCCGAAACAGGAGCAGCATGAATAATTCACCCCTCCACTTT. V gene TRBV12-3 or TRBV12-4 combines with J gene TRBJ1-6; TRBD1 is a possible D gene (5 bases). CDR3 length equals 18 residues. The V end was cut by 4 bases, the J end by 5 bases, with 21 bases between.

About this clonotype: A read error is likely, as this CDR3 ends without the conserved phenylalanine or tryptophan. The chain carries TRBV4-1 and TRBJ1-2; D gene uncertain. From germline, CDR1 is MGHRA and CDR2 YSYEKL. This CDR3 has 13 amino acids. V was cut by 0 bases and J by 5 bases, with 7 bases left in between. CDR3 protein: CASSQEGSYGYTL. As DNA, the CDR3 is TGCGCCAGCAGCCAAGAAGGGTCATATGGCTACACCCTC.

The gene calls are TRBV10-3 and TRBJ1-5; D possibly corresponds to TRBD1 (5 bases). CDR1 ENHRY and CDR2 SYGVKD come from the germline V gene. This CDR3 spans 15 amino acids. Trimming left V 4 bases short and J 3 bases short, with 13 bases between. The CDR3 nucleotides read TGTGCCATCAGTGCGGGACGGGGATCCAATCAGCCCCAGCATTTT. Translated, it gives CAISAGRGSNQPQHF.

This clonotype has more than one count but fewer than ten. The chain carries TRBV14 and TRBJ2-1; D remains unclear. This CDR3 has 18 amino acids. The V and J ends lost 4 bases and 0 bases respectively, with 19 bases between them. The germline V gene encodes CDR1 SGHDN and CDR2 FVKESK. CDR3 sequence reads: CASSPYSPLRSSYNEQFF. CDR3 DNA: TGTGCCAGCAGCCCTTACTCGCCGCTCCGGAGCTCCTACAATGAGCAGTTCTTC.

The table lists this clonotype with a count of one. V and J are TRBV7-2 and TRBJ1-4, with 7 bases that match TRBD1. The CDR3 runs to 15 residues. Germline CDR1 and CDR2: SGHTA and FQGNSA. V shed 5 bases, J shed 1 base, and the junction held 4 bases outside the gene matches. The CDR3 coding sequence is TGTGCCAGCAGCGCCCAGGGGGGAACTAATGAAAAACTGTTTTTT. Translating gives CASSAQGGTNEKLFF.